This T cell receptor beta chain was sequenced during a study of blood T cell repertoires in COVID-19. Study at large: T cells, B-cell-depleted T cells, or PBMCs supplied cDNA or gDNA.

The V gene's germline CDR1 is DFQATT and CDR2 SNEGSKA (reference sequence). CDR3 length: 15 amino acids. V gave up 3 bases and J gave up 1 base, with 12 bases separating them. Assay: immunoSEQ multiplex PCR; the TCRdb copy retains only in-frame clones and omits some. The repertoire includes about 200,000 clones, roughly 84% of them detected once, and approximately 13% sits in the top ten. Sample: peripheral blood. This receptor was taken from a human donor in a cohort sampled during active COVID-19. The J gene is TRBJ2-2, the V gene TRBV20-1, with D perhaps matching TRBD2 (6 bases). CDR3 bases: TGCAGTGCTAGTTGGGGACTGCGGAACACCGGGGAGCTGTTTTTT. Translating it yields CSASWGLRNTGELFF.